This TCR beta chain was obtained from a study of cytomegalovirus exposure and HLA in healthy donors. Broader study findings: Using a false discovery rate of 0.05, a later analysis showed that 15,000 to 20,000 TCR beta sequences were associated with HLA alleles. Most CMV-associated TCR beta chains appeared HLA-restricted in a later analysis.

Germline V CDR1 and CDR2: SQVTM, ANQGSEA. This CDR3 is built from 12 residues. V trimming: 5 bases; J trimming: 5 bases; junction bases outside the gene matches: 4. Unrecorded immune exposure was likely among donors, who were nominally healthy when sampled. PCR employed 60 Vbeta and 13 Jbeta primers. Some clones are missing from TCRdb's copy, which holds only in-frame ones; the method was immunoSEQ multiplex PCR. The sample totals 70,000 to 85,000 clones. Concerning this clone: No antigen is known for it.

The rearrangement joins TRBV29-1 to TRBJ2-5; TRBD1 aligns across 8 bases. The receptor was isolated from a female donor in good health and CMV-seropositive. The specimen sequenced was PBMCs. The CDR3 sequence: CSVSGGAETQYF. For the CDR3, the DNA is TGCAGCGTTTCAGGGGGCGCGGAGACCCAGTACTTC.